Listed below are T cell receptor beta chains from one sample, sequenced in a study of blood T cell repertoires in COVID-19. Data came from immunoSEQ multiplex PCR; TCRdb stores just in-frame clones and leaves some out. The table lists 85,000 to 100,000 clones, 80% of them singletons. Sequencing was carried out using peripheral blood. These TCRs come from a man aged 45 to 65 who had recovered from COVID-19. CDR3s include the opening cysteine and the closing phenylalanine or tryptophan. D genes are given only for firm matches. Some rows mark clone size as missing; the rest say once, few, many or name a class of expanded clone.

CDR3 DNA: TGTGCCAGCAGTTTTCTGAGGACAGGCCGTCCGGGCGAGCAGTACTTC
CDR3 protein: CASSFLRTGRPGEQYF
J gene: TRBJ2-7
D gene: TRBD1
clone size: once
V gene: TRBV27

CDR3 DNA: TGTGCCAGCTCACCACCCAACAGACCACAAGAGACCCAGTACTTC
CDR3 protein: CASSPPNRPQETQYF
J gene: TRBJ2-5
D gene: -
clone size: few
V gene: TRBV18

CDR3 DNA: TGTGCCAGCAGTCCAACCGGGACTAGCAGGGAGGCGCAGTACTTC
CDR3 protein: CASSPTGTSREAQYF
J gene: TRBJ2-7
D gene: TRBD2
clone size: -
V gene: TRBV3-1/TRBV3-2

CDR3 DNA: TGTGCCAGCTCACCCGGGACACAGGTCGAGGGGACTTTCTTT
CDR3 protein: CASSPGTQVEGTFF
J gene: TRBJ1-1
D gene: -
clone size: -
V gene: TRBV18

CDR3 DNA: TGTGCCAGCAGCCCTACTAGCGGGAGGCAATACAATGAGCAGTTCTTC
CDR3 protein: CASSPTSGRQYNEQFF
J gene: TRBJ2-1
D gene: TRBD2
clone size: -
V gene: TRBV7-9

CDR3 DNA: TGTGCCATCAGTGAGTCATATGGGCAGCTCACAGATACGCAGTATTTT
CDR3 protein: CAISESYGQLTDTQYF
J gene: TRBJ2-3
D gene: -
clone size: -
V gene: TRBV10-3

CDR3 DNA: TGTGCCAGCAGCGTGGGGACAGGGGGTTTTGAAGCGGGAAAGGACGAGCAGTACTTC
CDR3 protein: CASSVGTGGFEAGKDEQYF
J gene: TRBJ2-7
D gene: TRBD1
clone size: -
V gene: TRBV9

CDR3 DNA: TGTGCCAGCAGCCCAGCGACCGGGACTGTCAGTCCTGGGGGGCAGTATTTT
CDR3 protein: CASSPATGTVSPGGQYF
J gene: TRBJ2-3
D gene: -
clone size: -
V gene: TRBV7-6

CDR3 DNA: TGCGCCAGCAGCCAAGATCCGGGGGACACTGAAGCTTTCTTT
CDR3 protein: CASSQDPGDTEAFF
J gene: TRBJ1-1
D gene: -
clone size: -
V gene: TRBV4-1

CDR3 DNA: TGTGCCAGCAGCTTGGACCAGAATGAGCAGTTCTTC
CDR3 protein: CASSLDQNEQFF
J gene: TRBJ2-1
D gene: -
clone size: -
V gene: TRBV5-4

CDR3 DNA: TGTGCCAGCAGCTTGAATGCCGGACTAGCGGGAGACGAGCAGTTCTTC
CDR3 protein: CASSLNAGLAGDEQFF
J gene: TRBJ2-1
D gene: TRBD2
clone size: -
V gene: TRBV5-4

CDR3 DNA: TGCGCCAGCAGCTCAGGTGGCGGGGATTCGCCTGGAAACACCATATATTTT
CDR3 protein: CASSSGGGDSPGNTIYF
J gene: TRBJ1-3
D gene: -
clone size: -
V gene: TRBV5-1

CDR3 DNA: TGTGCCAGCAGTGAGAGGCCTGACAGTTCCACTGAAGCTTTCTTT
CDR3 protein: CASSERPDSSTEAFF
J gene: TRBJ1-1
D gene: -
clone size: many
V gene: TRBV6-1

CDR3 DNA: TGTGCCAGCAGTCTGATGCGGACAGGGAACACTGAAGCTTTCTTT
CDR3 protein: CASSLMRTGNTEAFF
J gene: TRBJ1-1
D gene: TRBD1
clone size: -
V gene: TRBV27

CDR3 DNA: TGCGCCAGCAGCAGGGGACAAAATCTTAACACTGAAGCTTTCTTT
CDR3 protein: CASSRGQNLNTEAFF
J gene: TRBJ1-1
D gene: -
clone size: -
V gene: TRBV5-1

CDR3 DNA: TGTGCCAGCGAGGAGAACTCTGGGGCCAACGTCCTGACTTTC
CDR3 protein: CASEENSGANVLTF
J gene: TRBJ2-6
D gene: -
clone size: -
V gene: TRBV2

CDR3 DNA: TGTGCCAGCAGCCTCCAGGGGCCCAAGTACCTCAACAATGAGCAGTTCTTC
CDR3 protein: CASSLQGPKYLNNEQFF
J gene: TRBJ2-1
D gene: -
clone size: -
V gene: TRBV7-9